This T cell receptor (beta chain) was captured in a study of cytomegalovirus exposure and HLA in healthy donors. With 60 Vbeta and 13 Jbeta primers, the PCR was carried out. The method was immunoSEQ multiplex PCR; TCRdb's version includes in-frame clones alone and lacks a portion of them. The sample includes around 160,000 clones, 60% to 85% of them seen just once. Germline V CDR1 and CDR2: SGHTA, FQGTGA. This CDR3 is built from 14 residues. V shed 5 bases and J shed 6 bases, with 15 bases lying between them. Study-wide findings and caveats: Only CMV serostatus was available as immune exposure information.

This clone was counted only a few times. Antigen specificity is unknown. The sequenced sample was PBMCs. This chain links TRBV7-3 with TRBJ2-3, with D possibly matching TRBD2 (6 bases). The clonotype originates from a woman in her thirties or forties in good health and CMV-seropositive. This chain's CDR3 is CASSPGTADDTQYF. In DNA form, the CDR3 reads TGTGCCAGCAGCCCAGGGACTGCCGATGATACGCAGTATTTT.